This entry is about one T cell receptor beta chain. In the original processing: Amplifying reference gene primers gave estimates of nucleated cell counts. The table came from immunoSEQ multiplex PCR; TCRdb's copy has only in-frame clones and leaves some out. Clonal size and the V and J genes are those of that table, whereas D and trimming came from the DNA. Of some 76,000 clones in the sample, less than 90% are singletons; the top ten hold over 10%. This sample was taken from a study of blood T cell repertoires in COVID-19. On the study more broadly: Collection of acute and convalescent COVID-19 samples took place in the United States, Italy and Spain. The analysed material was cDNA or gDNA that came from T cells, B-cell-depleted T cells, or PBMCs.

Enrollment of patients from Seattle took place during active infection, with longitudinal follow-up. The sequence was collected from a man aged 50 to 60 with COVID-19, enrolled during active disease. Sequenced material: peripheral blood.

The CDR3 DNA reads TGTGCCAGCAGTCTTACAGGGGACTATGGCTACACCTTC. The encoded protein is CASSLTGDYGYTF. The chain links TRBV5-4 to TRBJ1-2, with 7 bases matching TRBD1. The J segment lost 3 bases and the V segment lost 5 bases, leaving 4 bases of the junction unmatched. CDR3 length: 13 residues. Per the germline V gene, CDR1 is SGHNT and CDR2 is YYREEE (reference sequence). The full variable domain, completed using reference TRBV5-4 and TRBJ1-2, is ETGVTQSPTHLIKTRGQQVTLRCSSQSGHNTVSWYQQALGQGPQFIFQYYREEENGRGNFPPRFSGLQFPNYSSELNVNALELDDSALYLCASSLTGDYGYTFGSGTRLTVV.